These T cell receptor beta chains were read from a single sample in a study of T cell repertoires in cytomegalovirus infection. No antigens are known for them. TCRdb used MiXCR to reprocess the reads, holding one entry per CDR3 protein. The sample lists around 900,000 distinct CDR3 sequences; 30% to 40% were seen once. The starting material was cultured CD8+ T cells from PBMCs, obtained from culture after CMV antigen stimulation. These receptors all come from a human donor in good health (CMV status not recorded). Some clones in this sample may be carry-over from other donors' samples. Each CDR3 is given with its conserved first and last residue. The D gene is left open where the match is weak. Only part of the rows carry a size: once, few, many, or a class if the clone is expanded.

>-|TRBJ2-7|TRBV6-2/TRBV6-3|-
CASSYSKEAGNYEQYF
TGTGCCAGCAGTTACTCGAAGGAGGCAGGCAACTACGAGCAGTACTTC
>TRBD2|TRBJ2-3|TRBV7-2|many
CASSLSSGGVTDTQYF
TGTGCCAGCAGCTTATCCAGCGGGGGCGTCACAGATACGCAGTATTTT
>TRBD1|TRBJ1-3|TRBV7-2|few
CASSLGGTAHSGNTIYF
TGTGCCAGCAGCTTAGGAGGGACAGCCCACTCTGGAAACACCATATATTTT
>TRBD1|TRBJ1-1|TRBV5-4|few
CASSLGLQGKNTEAFF
TGTGCCAGCAGCTTGGGGTTACAGGGGAAGAACACTGAAGCTTTCTTT
>-|TRBJ2-7|TRBV4-1|-
CASSQGRATYEQYF
TGCGCCAGCAGCCAAGGACGGGCCACCTACGAGCAGTACTTC
>-|TRBJ2-3|TRBV4-3|-
CASSQDWTDTQYF
TGCGCCAGCAGCCAAGATTGGACAGATACGCAGTATTTT
>TRBD1|TRBJ1-6|TRBV6-1|-
CASSRQGLRNSPLHF
TGTGCCAGCAGCCGACAGGGCTTAAGGAATTCACCCCTCCACTTT
>-|TRBJ2-7|TRBV19|many
CASSMGYEQYF
TGTGCCAGCAGTATGGGCTACGAGCAGTACTTC
>-|TRBJ1-5|TRBV27|-
CASSLSGEDNQPQHF
TGTGCCAGCAGTTTATCAGGGGAGGACAATCAGCCCCAGCATTTT
>TRBD1|TRBJ1-5|TRBV7-8|few
CASSLASGTGIQPQHF
TGTGCCAGCAGCTTAGCCTCCGGGACAGGAATTCAGCCCCAGCATTTT
>-|TRBJ1-1|TRBV15|few
CATSRDRTVNTEAFF
TGTGCCACCAGCAGAGATAGGACGGTGAACACTGAAGCTTTCTTT
>-|TRBJ1-1|TRBV10-3|-
CAISESGSSEAFF
TGTGCCATCAGTGAGTCGGGCAGTTCTGAAGCTTTCTTT
>TRBD1|TRBJ1-3|TRBV19|-
CASSPTRTGVSGNTIYF
TGTGCCAGTAGTCCGACCCGGACAGGGGTCTCTGGAAACACCATATATTTT
>TRBD2|TRBJ2-1|TRBV4-3|-
CASSQEGLAGVDEQFF
TGCGCCAGCAGCCAAGAAGGGCTAGCGGGGGTTGATGAGCAGTTCTTC
>-|TRBJ1-2|TRBV7-6|-
CAVLQWGYTF
TGTGCTGTCTTACAGTGGGGCTACACCTTC
>-|TRBJ2-1|TRBV19|once
CASSTGKYNEQFF
TGTGCCAGTTCGACAGGAAAGTACAATGAGCAGTTCTTC
>-|TRBJ2-1|TRBV19|-
CASSIGGYLNEQFF
TGTGCCAGTAGTATAGGGGGGTACCTCAATGAGCAGTTCTTC
>TRBD1|TRBJ2-1|TRBV19|few
CASSPRDRGTYNEQFF
TGTGCCAGTAGTCCAAGGGACAGGGGAACGTACAATGAGCAGTTCTTC
>TRBD1|TRBJ2-4|TRBV9|-
CASSPRGMETKNIQYF
TGTGCCAGCAGCCCCAGGGGGATGGAGACCAAAAACATTCAGTACTTC
>-|TRBJ2-6|TRBV12-3/TRBV12-4|-
CASSYRVLSGANVLTF
TGTGCCAGCAGTTACAGGGTTCTCTCTGGGGCCAACGTCCTGACTTTC
>TRBD1|TRBJ2-7|TRBV5-1|-
CASSGTGDQSSYEQYF
TGCGCCAGCAGTGGGACAGGAGATCAATCTTCCTACGAGCAGTACTTC
>-|TRBJ1-1|TRBV19|few
CASSRFSENTEAFF
TGTGCCAGTAGTAGATTCTCGGAGAACACTGAAGCTTTCTTT
>-|TRBJ2-7|TRBV6-1|-
CASSDRVGQYEQYF
TGTGCCAGCAGTGATAGGGTGGGGCAATACGAGCAGTACTTC
>TRBD2|TRBJ2-1|TRBV7-8|many
CASSRGTSGSRGEQFF
TGTGCCAGCAGCCGAGGGACTAGCGGGAGTCGAGGTGAGCAGTTCTTC
>-|TRBJ1-4|TRBV7-6|-
CASSPEVAVEGDEKLFF
TGTGCCAGCAGCCCCGAGGTGGCAGTCGAGGGTGATGAAAAACTGTTTTTT
>-|TRBJ2-5|TRBV7-7|-
CAAGGQETQYF
TGTGCAGCGGGCGGCCAAGAGACCCAGTACTTC
>-|TRBJ2-2|TRBV27|-
CASSLYLGVGTPAGGELFF
TGTGCCAGCAGTTTATATCTAGGGGTTGGGACCCCTGCGGGAGGGGAGCTGTTTTTT
>-|TRBJ1-2|TRBV6-1|-
CASSPGGLGGYTF
TGTGCCAGCAGCCCCGGCGGGCTAGGTGGCTACACCTTC
>-|TRBJ1-2|TRBV7-6|-
CASSLEQGPSYGYTF
TGTGCCAGCAGCTTAGAACAGGGCCCTTCTTATGGCTACACCTTC
>-|TRBJ2-1|TRBV20-1|-
CSHFGGPSYNEQFF
TGCAGTCACTTCGGGGGGCCCTCCTACAATGAGCAGTTCTTC
>-|TRBJ2-1|TRBV7-6|many
CASSLRAGQFRAHNEQFF
TGTGCCAGCAGCTTACGAGCCGGACAGTTTCGGGCCCACAATGAGCAGTTCTTC
>TRBD1|TRBJ1-1|TRBV27|-
CASSSRQGLNTEAFF
TGTGCCAGCAGTTCCCGACAGGGCCTGAACACTGAAGCTTTCTTT
>-|TRBJ2-1|TRBV4-2|-
CASSRGHPSPYNEQFF
TGTGCCAGCAGCCGGGGACACCCGTCTCCCTACAATGAGCAGTTCTTC
>-|TRBJ2-2|TRBV2|-
CASSLRSGHNTGELFF
TGTGCCAGCAGCCTGCGGAGCGGCCATAACACCGGGGAGCTGTTTTTT
>-|TRBJ1-5|TRBV9|-
CASSVGAGLNQPQHF
TGTGCCAGCAGCGTAGGCGCGGGGCTTAATCAGCCCCAGCATTTT
>-|TRBJ2-1|TRBV28|-
CASSSLAEQFF
TGTGCCAGCAGTTCTCTCGCCGAGCAGTTCTTC
>TRBD1|TRBJ1-2|TRBV4-1|-
CASSQGDRGGGYTF
TGCGCCAGCAGCCAAGGGGACAGGGGTGGTGGCTACACCTTC
>TRBD2|TRBJ2-5|TRBV11-3|-
CASSPGIAAGAETQYF
TGTGCCAGCAGCCCCGGAATTGCAGCGGGGGCAGAGACCCAGTACTTC
>-|TRBJ2-7|TRBV6-1|many
CASSEISRDDEQYF
TGTGCCAGCAGTGAAATAAGCAGGGATGACGAGCAGTACTTC
>-|TRBJ1-1|TRBV19|-
CASTAGYMNTEAFF
TGTGCCAGTACTGCAGGGTACATGAACACTGAAGCTTTCTTT
>TRBD2|TRBJ2-5|TRBV6-1|-
CASRISGGLETQYF
TGTGCCAGCAGGATTAGCGGGGGCTTGGAGACCCAGTACTTC
>-|TRBJ2-1|TRBV5-1|few
CASSLDLGDPPNNEQFF
TGCGCCAGCAGCTTGGACCTCGGGGATCCCCCCAACAATGAGCAGTTCTTC
>TRBD1|TRBJ1-3|TRBV18|-
CASSPRDSSGNTIYF
TGTGCCAGCTCACCACGGGACAGCTCTGGAAACACCATATATTTT
>-|TRBJ1-1|TRBV7-3|few
CASSIRVAEAFF
TGTGCCAGCAGCATCAGGGTAGCTGAAGCTTTCTTT
>-|TRBJ2-3|TRBV27|-
CASSAGQDTQYF
TGTGCCAGTAGTGCGGGGCAAGATACGCAGTATTTT
>TRBD1|TRBJ2-2|TRBV7-2|many
CASSPDRGQGTGELFF
TGTGCCAGCAGCCCAGACAGGGGCCAGGGGACCGGGGAGCTGTTTTTT
>TRBD1|TRBJ2-1|TRBV28|few
CASSPLGQGALWEQFF
TGTGCCAGCAGTCCCCTGGGACAGGGGGCACTATGGGAGCAGTTCTTC
>-|TRBJ2-5|TRBV7-7|many
CASSSLPSRETQYF
TGTGCTAGCAGCTCCTTACCCTCGAGAGAGACCCAGTACTTC
>-|TRBJ2-2|TRBV19|-
CASSIWGLRTDGTIGELFF
TGTGCCAGTAGTATTTGGGGGCTGAGAACCGATGGGACTATCGGGGAGCTGTTTTTT
>-|TRBJ1-1|TRBV6-6|few
CASSYTLQGRDTEAFF
TGTGCCAGCAGTTACACCCTACAGGGTCGGGACACTGAAGCTTTCTTT
>TRBD1|TRBJ1-1|TRBV12-3/TRBV12-4|-
CASSWGGQGGHTEAFF
TGTGCCAGCAGTTGGGGAGGACAGGGAGGTCACACTGAAGCTTTCTTT
>-|TRBJ2-1|TRBV27|few
CASSEAPPYNEQFF
TGTGCCAGCAGCGAAGCGCCCCCCTACAATGAGCAGTTCTTC